This entry features one TCR beta chain sequence. Its antigen is currently unknown. CDR1 is LGHNA and CDR2 is YNFKEQ in the germline V gene. This CDR3 is 12 amino acids long. Trimming removed 8 bases at V and 2 bases at J, with 7 bases between. This entry is derived from a study of blood T cells in healthy people across ages. Whole-study findings and limits: Estimated diversity, derived from one million T cells, was regarded as an underestimate. When set beside aged donors, long-lived donors presented more naive CD4+ cells and higher diversity.

Primers used in a second PCR of about 7 to 12 cycles were a sample-barcoded 5' primer and a J-beta primer mix. TCRdb passed the 5' RACE reads through MiXCR, listing each CDR3 protein once. Of about 1,600,000 distinct CDR3 sequences in the sample, approximately 38% were seen once. The clonotype originates from a woman under 30 in good health. Sequences were obtained from blood. This chain links TRBV4-2 with TRBJ2-1, with D uncertain. CDR3 in amino acids: CASLGTYNEQFF. The CDR3 nucleotides read TGTGCCAGCCTTGGTACCTACAATGAGCAGTTCTTC.